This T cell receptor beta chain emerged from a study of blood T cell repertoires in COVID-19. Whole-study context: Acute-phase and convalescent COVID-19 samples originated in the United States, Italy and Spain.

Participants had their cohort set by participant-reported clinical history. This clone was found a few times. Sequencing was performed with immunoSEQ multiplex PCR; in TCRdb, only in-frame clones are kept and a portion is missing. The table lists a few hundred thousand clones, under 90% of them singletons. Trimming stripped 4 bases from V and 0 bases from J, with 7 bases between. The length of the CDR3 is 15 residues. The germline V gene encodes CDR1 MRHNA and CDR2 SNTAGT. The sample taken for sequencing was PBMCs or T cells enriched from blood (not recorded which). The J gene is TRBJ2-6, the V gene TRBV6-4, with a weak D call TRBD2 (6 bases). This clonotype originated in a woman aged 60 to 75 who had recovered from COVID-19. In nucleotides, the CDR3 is TGTGCCAGCAGTGCGGGACTCTCTGGGGCCAACGTCCTGACTTTC. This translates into CASSAGLSGANVLTF.